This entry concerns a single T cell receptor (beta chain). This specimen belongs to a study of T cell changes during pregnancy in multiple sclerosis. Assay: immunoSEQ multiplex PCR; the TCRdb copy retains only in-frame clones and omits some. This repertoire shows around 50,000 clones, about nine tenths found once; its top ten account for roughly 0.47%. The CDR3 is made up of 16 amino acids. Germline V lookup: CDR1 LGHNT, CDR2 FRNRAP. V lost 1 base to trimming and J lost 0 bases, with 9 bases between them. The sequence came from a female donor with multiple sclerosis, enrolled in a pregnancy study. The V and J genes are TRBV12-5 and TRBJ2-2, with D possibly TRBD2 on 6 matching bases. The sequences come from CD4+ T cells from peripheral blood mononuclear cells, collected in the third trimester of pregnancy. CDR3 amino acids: CASGLGRDSNTGELFF. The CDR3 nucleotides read TGTGCTAGTGGTTTGGGTCGGGACTCGAACACCGGGGAGCTGTTTTTT.